These T cell receptor beta chains were read from a single sample in a study of CD8+ T cells in alopecia areata. Only in-frame clones appear in the TCRdb table, and some are missing; sequencing was by immunoSEQ multiplex PCR. The data hold approximately 210,000 clones, with over 40% observed a single time. The sample in question was CD4+ T cells sorted from blood, obtained at roughly week 38, from a patient treated with tofacitinib. These receptors all stem from a human donor with alopecia areata. Both conserved end residues are part of each CDR3. The D gene is left open where the match is weak. A row's size may be missing; if present it is once, few, many or a size class.

clone size	D gene	V gene	J gene	CDR3 protein	CDR3 DNA
few	.	TRBV5-1	TRBJ2-1	CASRLFPRRDEQFF	TGCGCCAGCCGCCTCTTCCCCCGGAGGGATGAGCAGTTCTTC
.	.	TRBV7-3	TRBJ2-2	CASSVQGVTGELFF	TGTGCCAGCAGCGTACAGGGAGTGACCGGGGAGCTGTTTTTT
.	.	TRBV30	TRBJ2-7	CAWSEKGFSGEQYF	TGTGCCTGGTCGGAAAAAGGGTTTTCGGGTGAGCAGTACTTC
few	.	TRBV2	TRBJ2-1	CASSGQGGPVYNEQFF	TGTGCCAGCAGTGGTCAGGGGGGTCCGGTGTACAATGAGCAGTTCTTC
.	.	TRBV29-1	TRBJ1-1	CSVEGTREANTEAFF	TGCAGCGTTGAGGGCACTCGGGAGGCGAACACTGAAGCTTTCTTT
.	.	TRBV7-2	TRBJ2-3	CASSTTGSADTQYF	TGTGCCAGCAGCACAACGGGGTCTGCAGATACGCAGTATTTT
.	.	TRBV19	TRBJ2-1	CASSVPRDEQFF	TGTGCCAGTAGTGTACCCCGCGATGAGCAGTTCTTC
few	.	TRBV30	TRBJ1-2	CAWSKEEDGYTF	TGTGCCTGGAGTAAGGAGGAGGATGGCTACACCTTC
.	TRBD2	TRBV4-2	TRBJ2-3	CASSQDPLAGRTQYF	TGTGCCAGCAGCCAAGATCCCCTAGCGGGACGGACGCAGTATTTT
.	.	TRBV29-1	TRBJ2-3	CSVEAGKGTDTQYF	TGCAGCGTTGAGGCGGGGAAGGGCACAGATACGCAGTATTTT
once	TRBD2	TRBV7-6	TRBJ2-4	CASSQLAGGINIQYF	TGTGCCAGCAGCCAATTAGCGGGAGGTATAAACATTCAGTACTTC
once	.	TRBV12-2	TRBJ2-1	CASRLVVAPNSSYNEQFF	TGTGCAAGTCGCTTAGTCGTAGCGCCGAATTCCTCCTACAATGAGCAGTTCTTC
.	.	TRBV4-3	TRBJ2-7	CASSQDGLRPYEQYF	TGCGCCAGCAGCCAAGACGGTCTTAGGCCCTACGAGCAGTACTTC
few	.	TRBV2	TRBJ2-7	CASRSSGAEQYF	TGTGCCAGCAGATCCAGTGGGGCCGAGCAGTACTTC
.	.	TRBV30	TRBJ2-4	CAWSVRQIAKNIQYF	TGTGCCTGGAGTGTACGACAGATAGCCAAAAACATTCAGTACTTC
few	.	TRBV29-1	TRBJ1-5	CSVRDTNQPQHF	TGCAGCGTACGGGACACCAATCAGCCCCAGCATTTT
few	TRBD2	TRBV29-1	TRBJ2-1	CSVVSGRDYNEQFF	TGCAGCGTTGTATCCGGGAGGGACTACAATGAGCAGTTCTTC
.	.	TRBV11-2	TRBJ2-7	CASSPTATNYEQYF	TGTGCCAGCAGCCCCACGGCGACTAACTACGAGCAGTACTTC
.	TRBD2	TRBV14	TRBJ2-1	CASSPGRAGKYNEQFF	TGTGCCAGCAGCCCTGGAAGAGCGGGAAAATACAATGAGCAGTTCTTC
few	.	TRBV11-2	TRBJ2-6	CASSPRTGANVLTF	TGTGCCAGCAGCCCCCGTACTGGGGCCAACGTCCTGACTTTC
few	.	TRBV13	TRBJ2-1	CASSLNLRVGDEQFF	TGTGCCAGCAGCTTAAATCTTCGGGTCGGGGATGAGCAGTTCTTC
.	.	TRBV29-1	TRBJ1-1	CSVEAGRRGTEAFF	TGCAGCGTTGAAGCTGGACGTAGGGGCACTGAAGCTTTCTTT
.	TRBD2	TRBV29-1	TRBJ2-1	CSVSVSGSGNNEQFF	TGCAGCGTTTCCGTTAGCGGGAGTGGGAACAATGAGCAGTTCTTC
few	.	TRBV9	TRBJ1-2	CASSGETARGEPGYTF	TGTGCCAGCAGCGGCGAGACGGCGCGGGGAGAGCCTGGCTACACCTTC
.	.	TRBV28	TRBJ2-5	CASSLNGRKTQYF	TGTGCCAGCAGTTTGAACGGCAGGAAGACCCAGTACTTC
.	.	TRBV25-1	TRBJ2-5	CASSVPDTAFGTQYF	TGTGCCAGCAGTGTCCCGGACACGGCATTTGGAACCCAGTACTTC
.	.	TRBV9	TRBJ1-5	CASSVGQQANQPQHF	TGTGCCAGCAGCGTCGGACAGCAAGCAAATCAGCCCCAGCATTTT
.	.	TRBV30	TRBJ2-3	CAWKEIGGSTDTQYF	TGTGCCTGGAAGGAGATTGGGGGGAGCACAGATACGCAGTATTTT
many	.	TRBV29-1	TRBJ2-2	CSAESKTGELFF	TGCAGCGCGGAATCAAAAACCGGGGAGCTGTTTTTT
.	.	TRBV20-1	TRBJ2-5	CSASLETQYF	TGCAGTGCGAGCCTAGAGACCCAGTACTTC
.	TRBD2	TRBV5-1	TRBJ2-2	CASSSSGANTGELFF	TGCGCCAGCAGCTCTAGCGGGGCGAACACCGGGGAGCTGTTTTTT
.	TRBD2	TRBV7-2	TRBJ2-7	CASSLELADPYEQYF	TGTGCCAGCAGCTTAGAACTAGCGGACCCCTACGAGCAGTACTTC
.	.	TRBV30	TRBJ1-2	CAWNPRGRRDTNYGYTF	TGTGCCTGGAACCCAAGGGGACGGCGCGACACTAACTATGGCTACACCTTC
.	TRBD2	TRBV7-9	TRBJ2-3	CASSLVSGRTTDTQYF	TGTGCCAGCAGCTTAGTAAGCGGGAGGACCACAGATACGCAGTATTTT
once	.	TRBV13	TRBJ2-7	CASSPPPAGYSYEQYF	TGTGCCAGCAGCCCACCCCCGGCGGGGTACTCCTACGAGCAGTACTTC
.	.	TRBV4-1	TRBJ2-7	CASSQGETYEQYF	TGCGCCAGCAGCCAAGGCGAAACCTACGAGCAGTACTTC
.	.	TRBV29-1	TRBJ2-5	CSVAGAETQYF	TGCAGCGTTGCAGGGGCGGAGACCCAGTACTTC
few	.	TRBV7-9	TRBJ2-4	CASGPGLDKNIQYF	TGTGCCAGCGGGCCGGGACTGGACAAAAACATTCAGTACTTC
.	.	TRBV6-6	TRBJ2-5	CASSRGPQETQYF	TGTGCCAGCAGTAGGGGACCGCAAGAGACCCAGTACTTC
.	.	TRBV6-5	TRBJ2-5	CASSYSSGGLSGWKYF	TGTGCCAGCAGTTACTCGAGTGGTGGTTTATCGGGTTGGAAGTACTTC
.	TRBD1	TRBV4-1	TRBJ1-5	CASSQHTLQGGPNQPQHF	TGCGCCAGCAGCCAACATACTCTACAGGGGGGCCCCAATCAGCCCCAGCATTTT
few	.	TRBV29-1	TRBJ2-1	CSVLRGTANEQFF	TGCAGCGTATTGAGGGGGACCGCGAATGAGCAGTTCTTC
once	.	TRBV5-6	TRBJ1-1	CASSLPGGRGNTEAFF	TGTGCCAGCAGCCTCCCGGGAGGGAGGGGAAACACTGAAGCTTTCTTT
.	.	TRBV5-1	TRBJ2-3	CASSLRGMATDTQYF	TGCGCCAGCAGCTTGCGGGGGATGGCCACAGATACGCAGTATTTT
.	.	TRBV15	TRBJ1-1	CATSRDIANTEAFF	TGTGCCACCAGCAGAGATATCGCGAACACTGAAGCTTTCTTT
.	.	TRBV5-1	TRBJ1-1	CASSLVATNTEAFF	TGCGCCAGCAGCTTGGTTGCCACAAACACTGAAGCTTTCTTT
.	.	TRBV10-3	TRBJ1-5	CAISTRSEGQPQHF	TGTGCCATCAGTACCCGAAGCGAGGGTCAGCCCCAGCATTTT